The rows below give T cell receptor beta chains drawn from one sample of a study of cytomegalovirus exposure and HLA in healthy donors. Sequencing was performed with immunoSEQ multiplex PCR; in TCRdb, only in-frame clones are kept and a portion is missing. The table has a few hundred thousand clones, roughly two thirds seen once; the top ten hold 2% to 2.5%. The sequencing input was PBMCs. The receptors stem from a female donor in good health and CMV-seronegative. Both conserved end residues are part of each CDR3. The D gene is left open where the match is weak. The listing skips clone size in some rows; elsewhere it reads once, few, many or a size class.

-	TRBD1	TRBV2	TRBJ2-2	TGTGCCAGCAGCCAAACCGGGACAGGGAACACCGGGGAGCTGTTTTTT	CASSQTGTGNTGELFF
-	-	TRBV28	TRBJ2-1	TGTGCCAGCAGTCCGCATAGCAGTTATTCCTACAATGAGCAGTTCTTC	CASSPHSSYSYNEQFF
-	TRBD2	TRBV11-3	TRBJ2-7	TGTGCCAGCAGCCCGGGACTAGCGGGAGGCTACGAGCAGTACTTC	CASSPGLAGGYEQYF
-	-	TRBV29-1	TRBJ1-2	TGCAGCGTCGGCTTAGACAGGCCCCCTAACTATGGCTACACCTTC	CSVGLDRPPNYGYTF
few	TRBD1	TRBV5-1	TRBJ1-2	TGCGCCAGCAAACAAACCCTGACAGGGAATCCTCATGGCTACACCTTC	CASKQTLTGNPHGYTF
-	TRBD2	TRBV9	TRBJ2-2	TGTGCCAGCGGGGGGAGCGGGAGAGAGACCGGGGAGCTGTTTTTT	CASGGSGRETGELFF
-	TRBD1	TRBV28	TRBJ1-2	TGTGCCAGCAGCCCTCCTCCCCGACAGGGGGGTGGCTACACCTTC	CASSPPPRQGGGYTF
-	-	TRBV30	TRBJ2-7	TGTGCCTGGTCAACAGGTTCTAACGAGCAGTACTTC	CAWSTGSNEQYF
-	-	TRBV6-1	TRBJ1-3	TGTGCCAGCAGTGACGGGGGAGCTGGAAACACCATATATTTT	CASSDGGAGNTIYF
-	TRBD2	TRBV6-6	TRBJ2-7	TGTGCCAGCAGTTACCCGGGGGGGGTGGCCTACGAGCAGTACTTC	CASSYPGGVAYEQYF
-	-	TRBV12-5	TRBJ2-6	TGTGCTAGTGGCCCCAACTACTCTGGGGCCAACGTCCTGACTTTC	CASGPNYSGANVLTF
-	-	TRBV5-1	TRBJ1-4	TGCGCCAGCAGCTTTCAGGGCAGGTCGGAGGAAAAACTGTTTTTT	CASSFQGRSEEKLFF
-	TRBD1	TRBV10-1	TRBJ2-1	TGCGCCAGCAGTGAGACAGGGGGGTCCTACAATGAGCAGTTCTTC	CASSETGGSYNEQFF
-	-	TRBV6-5	TRBJ2-7	TGTGCCAGCAGTTCGGACAGAAGCGAGCAGTACTTC	CASSSDRSEQYF
-	TRBD2	TRBV7-6	TRBJ2-7	TGTGCCAGCAGCTCACCGGGGGCTAGCGGGATGTCTGGCGAGCAGTACTTC	CASSSPGASGMSGEQYF
-	-	TRBV9	TRBJ2-7	TGTGCCAGCAGCGTAGGTTTGGGAGGGGGGTCCTACGAGCAGTACTTC	CASSVGLGGGSYEQYF
-	-	TRBV2	TRBJ2-7	TGTGCCAGCAGTGAAGCCAGGGTAGGCCCCATCTACGAGCAGTACTTC	CASSEARVGPIYEQYF
few	-	TRBV18	TRBJ2-7	TGTGCCAGCTCACCCCTCGGTGTCTACGAGCAGTACTTC	CASSPLGVYEQYF
-	TRBD1	TRBV2	TRBJ1-3	TGTGCCAGCAGTGGGGACAGGGGAACCTCTGGAAACACCATATATTTT	CASSGDRGTSGNTIYF
few	-	TRBV10-3	TRBJ2-1	TGTGCCATCAGTGAGCCCCTAGCAAACTCCTACAATGAGCAGTTCTTC	CAISEPLANSYNEQFF
-	-	TRBV30	TRBJ1-5	TGTGCCTGGAGTGTAGGTGGGGAGAGCAATCAGCCCCAGCATTTT	CAWSVGGESNQPQHF
once	TRBD2	TRBV6-6	TRBJ2-2	TGTGCCAGCAGTTACCCTTCGGGGACTAGCCTCGGGGAGCTGTTTTTT	CASSYPSGTSLGELFF
few	-	TRBV30	TRBJ1-3	TGTGCCTGGAGAGGGTGGAGGGACGCTGGAAACACCATATATTTT	CAWRGWRDAGNTIYF
few	-	TRBV2	TRBJ1-1	TGTGCCAGCAGGCCGACCACGGGAGGATTGAGAACTGAAGCTTTCTTT	CASRPTTGGLRTEAFF
few	TRBD1	TRBV5-5	TRBJ1-2	TGTGCCAGCAGCACTCGACAGGGAGGAGACTATGGCTACACCTTC	CASSTRQGGDYGYTF
-	TRBD1	TRBV5-8	TRBJ2-3	TGTGCCAGCAGCTACGGGACAGGGCGCACAGATACGCAGTATTTT	CASSYGTGRTDTQYF
-	TRBD2	TRBV7-9	TRBJ2-1	TGTGCCAGCAGCCCCTTCGGGGGCGGGAGGGCGCGGAATGAGCAGTTCTTC	CASSPFGGGRARNEQFF
few	TRBD1	TRBV7-9	TRBJ2-2	TGTGCCAGCAGCGCCCGACAGGGCGCCGGGGAGCTGTTTTTT	CASSARQGAGELFF
-	TRBD2	TRBV5-1	TRBJ2-7	TGCGCCAGCAGCTCAAGACTAGCGGGCGGCTCCTACGAGCAGTACTTC	CASSSRLAGGSYEQYF
-	-	TRBV4-1	TRBJ2-2	TGCGCCAGCAGCCCTAGAGGATACCGGGGCACCGGGGAGCTGTTTTTT	CASSPRGYRGTGELFF
-	TRBD1	TRBV7-8	TRBJ2-7	TGTGCCAGCAGCTTAGTTTGGACAGGGGGAACCTACGAGCAGTACTTC	CASSLVWTGGTYEQYF
-	TRBD1	TRBV7-9	TRBJ2-5	TGTGCCAGCACCGGACAACAGGGGATGGAGACCCAATACTTC	CASTGQQGMETQYF
-	-	TRBV7-6	TRBJ2-1	TGTGCCAGCAGCTTAGATCCGGGACTTTCCTACAATGAGCAGTTCTTC	CASSLDPGLSYNEQFF
-	-	TRBV10-3	TRBJ1-2	TGTGCCATCAGGACGGACTCAGCTAACTATGGCTACACCTTC	CAIRTDSANYGYTF
-	-	TRBV2	TRBJ2-4	TGTGCCAGCAGTGTAGTGGGTAGCTACCTTGACTTC	CASSVVGSYLDF
-	TRBD2	TRBV9	TRBJ2-2	TGTGCCAGCAGCGCCGGGACTAGCGAGGCCGGGGAGCTGTTTTTT	CASSAGTSEAGELFF
-	TRBD1	TRBV4-1	TRBJ2-7	TGCGCCAGCAGCTCAGGGACAGGGGCCTACGAGCAGTACTTC	CASSSGTGAYEQYF
-	TRBD1	TRBV6-1	TRBJ2-7	TGTGCCAGCAGTGAAGCTCCAGGGGGAATCGTTCGGTCCTACGAGCAGTACTTC	CASSEAPGGIVRSYEQYF
-	-	TRBV9	TRBJ1-3	TGTGCCAGCAGCGGGGGCCCGATGGGGCATGGAAACACCATATATTTT	CASSGGPMGHGNTIYF
-	-	TRBV5-4	TRBJ2-1	TGTGCCAGCAGCCGCGGGGAGGCTGAGCAGTTCTTC	CASSRGEAEQFF
-	TRBD2	TRBV5-1	TRBJ2-2	TGCGCCAGCAGCTTGTTGCTAGCGGGACTCACCGGGGAGCTGTTTTTT	CASSLLLAGLTGELFF
-	TRBD2	TRBV5-1	TRBJ2-7	TGCGCCAGCAGCCCGACTAGCGGGGACCCTCGAGAGCAGTACTTC	CASSPTSGDPREQYF
few	-	TRBV19	TRBJ2-3	TGTGCCAGTAGTATTACGGTTGATACGCAGTATTTT	CASSITVDTQYF
-	TRBD1	TRBV7-9	TRBJ1-4	TGTGCCAGCAGTCCCGGACAGGGGCCTAATGAAAAACTGTTTTTT	CASSPGQGPNEKLFF
-	-	TRBV7-2	TRBJ2-2	TGTGCCAGCAGCTTAAGGATTAGCGGATACACCGGGGAGCTGTTTTTT	CASSLRISGYTGELFF
few	TRBD1	TRBV18	TRBJ2-1	TGTGCCAGCTCACCTCAACGACAGGGTAGCTCCTACAATGAGCAGTTCTTC	CASSPQRQGSSYNEQFF
-	TRBD2	TRBV13	TRBJ2-3	TGTGCCAGCAGCCCGGTTCGGGAGGGCCTTAATACGCAGTATTTT	CASSPVREGLNTQYF
-	TRBD1	TRBV15	TRBJ1-2	TGTGCCACCAGCAGAGATTTACAGGGGGCAATGTATGGCTACACCTTC	CATSRDLQGAMYGYTF
few	TRBD2	TRBV25-1	TRBJ2-3	TGTGCCAGCAGCCCTCTAGCGGGAGTAGCAGATACGCAGTATTTT	CASSPLAGVADTQYF
-	TRBD2	TRBV11-3	TRBJ2-2	TGTGCCAGCAGCCTAAACGGACTAGCGGGAGGGCCCTCCGGGGAGCTGTTTTTT	CASSLNGLAGGPSGELFF
-	-	TRBV10-2	TRBJ2-5	TGCGCCAGCAGTGGCAGGGGCCCCCAAGAGACCCAGTACTTC	CASSGRGPQETQYF
-	TRBD2	TRBV10-3	TRBJ2-1	TGTGCCATCAGGACTAGCGGGAGTGGCTCCTACAATGAGCAGTTCTTC	CAIRTSGSGSYNEQFF
once	-	TRBV14	TRBJ2-7	TGTGCCAGCAGCCAAGTAATCAGCGCCTACGAGCAGTACTTC	CASSQVISAYEQYF
-	TRBD2	TRBV11-2	TRBJ2-1	TGTGCCAGCAGCTTCGGGACTAGCGGGACAAACTACAATGAGCAGTTCTTC	CASSFGTSGTNYNEQFF
-	TRBD1	TRBV28	TRBJ1-4	TGTGCCAGCAGGGCTCCAGGGGGAAATGAAAAACTGTTTTTT	CASRAPGGNEKLFF
-	TRBD2	TRBV6-1	TRBJ2-3	TGTGCCAGCAGTGCCGTCATCTTTAGCGGGAGAGCGGTAGATACGCAGTATTTT	CASSAVIFSGRAVDTQYF
-	-	TRBV5-8	TRBJ2-7	TGTGCCAGCAGCCCGGAAGGGGCCCATAGAGCCTACGAGCAGTACTTC	CASSPEGAHRAYEQYF
-	TRBD1	TRBV6-5	TRBJ2-7	TGTGCCAGCAGACCAACAGGGGGCTTCTCCTACGAGCAGTACTTC	CASRPTGGFSYEQYF